Listed below are T cell receptor beta chains from one sample, sequenced in a study of control samples from healthy donors and cancer patients. Clones were sequenced by immunoSEQ multiplex PCR, and TCRdb holds only the in-frame ones, with some missing. The sample includes around 110,000 clones, about 88% of them seen just once. Sequencing input: blood. The receptors stem from a woman between 65 and 79 years old in good health. Each CDR3 is given with its conserved first and last residue. The order of the fields is J gene, V gene, CDR3 protein.

>TRBJ1-6|TRBV7-2
CASSLEVGGLHF
>TRBJ2-5|TRBV20-1
CSARARETQYF
>TRBJ1-1|TRBV18
CASSPSLGGNTEAFF
>TRBJ2-7|TRBV2
CASSEPTSYEQYF
>TRBJ1-4|TRBV19
CASSIEGLRDPTNEKLFF
>TRBJ1-5|TRBV7-8
CASSLAGSNQPQHF
>TRBJ1-5|TRBV10-3
CAISEGDSNQPQHF
>TRBJ1-1|TRBV12-3/TRBV12-4
CASSGQPYTEAFF
>TRBJ1-6|TRBV3-1/TRBV3-2
CASSQATGNSPLHF
>TRBJ2-7|TRBV15
CATSKRQGSTSYEQYF
>TRBJ2-7|TRBV29-1
CSVTGTGISKTYEQYF
>TRBJ1-2|TRBV7-2
CASSMAGQGVLTF
>TRBJ2-3|TRBV9
CASSVEFVDTQYF
>TRBJ2-5|TRBV4-3
CASSPHWGSGETQYF